This entry is about one T cell receptor (beta chain). There are 14 residues in the CDR3. Looked up from germline, CDR1 is MNHEY and CDR2 is SMNVEV (reference sequence). V gave up 6 bases and J gave up 3 bases, with 11 bases separating them. The source of the sample is a study of technical replicates of blood from a few donors. Sequenced by immunoSEQ multiplex PCR; TCRdb stores in-frame clones only, minus some. The sample contains under 15,000 clones, about 76% of which appear only once. The receptor was isolated from a human donor in good health. The chain links TRBV27 to TRBJ1-4, with TRBD1 as a possible D gene (5 bases). Sequencing used PBMCs. The CDR3 is CASRPGSSNEKLFF. In nucleotides, the CDR3 is TGTGCCAGCAGGCCAGGGTCCTCTAATGAAAAACTGTTTTTT.